The text below deals with one T cell receptor beta chain. This record belongs to a study of blood T cell repertoires in COVID-19. About the study: COVID-19 samples collected from the United States, Italy and Spain covered acute and convalescent phases. Sources were T cells, B-cell-depleted T cells, or PBMCs; the material itself was cDNA or gDNA.

The CDR3 spans 16 residues. Trimming removed 4 bases at V and 3 bases at J, with 16 bases between. CDR1 is KGHDR and CDR2 is SFDVKD in the germline V gene. As handled by the study authors: Amplification of reference gene primers was used by the study to estimate nucleated cell counts. Profiling relied on immunoSEQ multiplex PCR, and the TCRdb table lists in-frame clones only, not all of them. That table is the source of V, J and clone size, and D and trimming were worked out from the DNA. Here the sample spans 200,000 to 250,000 clones, more than 70% being singletons. This chain uses TRBV24-1 with TRBJ2-3; D is perhaps TRBD2 (7 bases). The receptor was isolated from a woman in her 40s who had recovered from COVID-19. Specimen: peripheral blood. CDR3 sequence reads: CATSERGGVKTDTQYF. The DNA of the CDR3 is TGTGCCACCAGTGAGAGGGGGGGGGTAAAAACAGATACGCAGTATTTT.